This paragraph reports one T cell receptor (beta chain). Its target is not known. Treatment: some 20 received Ad26.COV2.S at low or high dose, single or two shots; roughly 5 received placebo; per-sample allocation not given. Sampling was done on day 63 after the first vaccine or placebo injection. This sample is drawn from a study of Ad26.COV2.S vaccination and SARS-CoV-2 variants. The CDR3 extends over 13 amino acids. Germline CDR1 is LGHDT and CDR2 is YNNKEL (reference sequence). Losses at the gene ends were 5 bases for V and 9 bases for J; bases not matched to a gene: 4. The study's findings and limits: Post-vaccination spike-specific CD8+ and CD4+ T cell responses reportedly had substantial breadth.

TCRdb's copy holds only in-frame clones and misses some; the assay was immunoSEQ multiplex PCR. The sample lists about 350,000 clones; approximately 90% were seen once. This TCR derives from a person aged 18-60 years who received the Ad26.COV2.S COVID-19 vaccine or a placebo. J is TRBJ2-1 and V is TRBV3-1 (or the pseudogene TRBV3-2); TRBD2 agrees at 10 bases. This sample comprised peripheral blood, obtained in a trial of Ad26.COV2.S vaccine versus placebo. The CDR3 region is CASSSGGAGEQFF. CDR3 DNA sequence: TGTGCCAGCAGCAGCGGGGGGGCAGGTGAGCAGTTCTTC.